This entry lists 6 T cell receptor beta chains sequenced from one sample in a study of control samples from healthy donors and cancer patients. TCRdb keeps only in-frame clones here, not all; method: immunoSEQ multiplex PCR. The table shows under 15,000 clones, with approximately 93% occurring only once. Sequencing input: PBMCs. The receptors shown here come from a man aged 65 to 85 with head and neck cancer.

The chain employs TRBV6-5 and TRBJ2-1; the D gene could be TRBD1 or TRBD2 (6 bases each). V shed 7 bases and J shed 0 bases, with 13 bases lying between them. Germline assignment: CDR1 MNHEY and CDR2 SVGAGI. The CDR3 spans 15 residues. The CDR3 sequence: CASTAGHSSYNEQFF. The DNA for the CDR3 is TGTGCCAGCACTGCGGGACATAGCTCCTACAATGAGCAGTTCTTC.

This chain uses TRBV5-6 with TRBJ1-6; TRBD1 is a possible D gene (6 bases). V was clipped by 1 base and J by 15 bases, with 17 bases between them. This CDR3 comprises 14 residues. The V gene's germline CDR1 is SGHDT and CDR2 YYEEEE. CDR3: CASSLRQGPPSLHF. CDR3 nucleotides: TGTGCCAGCAGCTTGAGGCAGGGGCCCCCTAGCCTCCACTTT.

J is TRBJ1-2 and V is TRBV6-5; a possible D gene is TRBD1 (5 bases). The germline V and J ends were trimmed by 0 bases and 7 bases, with 9 bases remaining between them. Germline V gene lookup returns CDR1 MNHEY and CDR2 SVGAGI. This CDR3 comprises 13 residues. Written as DNA, the CDR3 is TGTGCCAGCAGTTACTCGGCCAGGGCTGGCTACACCTTC. This encodes CASSYSARAGYTF.

This sequence joins TRBV6-6 and TRBJ2-7, with a possible D match to TRBD2 (5 bases). The CDR3 length is 13 residues. In germline, CDR1 is MNHNY, CDR2 SVGAGI (reference sequence). Trimming removed 2 bases at V and 6 bases at J, with 11 bases between. The DNA for the CDR3 is TGTGCCAGCAGTTACCCAACTAGTGTCGAGCAGTACTTC. Translating gives CASSYPTSVEQYF.

The J gene is TRBJ1-6, the V gene TRBV5-5; D gene uncertain. Between the trimmed V and J ends, which lost 2 bases and 7 bases, there was a span of 7 bases. Germline V gives CDR1 SGHKS, CDR2 YYEKEE (reference sequence). The CDR3 covers 13 residues. This chain's CDR3 is CASSFTENSPLHF. CDR3 DNA: TGTGCCAGCAGCTTCACTGAGAATTCACCCCTCCACTTT.

V usage is TRBV10-3 and J usage is TRBJ1-2, with TRBD1 matching over 10 bases. Germline CDR1 and CDR2: ENHRY and SYGVKD. With 4 bases clipped from V and 8 bases from J, the junction kept 4 bases outside the gene matches. The CDR3 has 13 residues. CDR3 DNA sequence: TGTGCCATCAGTGTCGACAGGGGGCCGGGCTACACCTTC. Translating it yields CAISVDRGPGYTF.